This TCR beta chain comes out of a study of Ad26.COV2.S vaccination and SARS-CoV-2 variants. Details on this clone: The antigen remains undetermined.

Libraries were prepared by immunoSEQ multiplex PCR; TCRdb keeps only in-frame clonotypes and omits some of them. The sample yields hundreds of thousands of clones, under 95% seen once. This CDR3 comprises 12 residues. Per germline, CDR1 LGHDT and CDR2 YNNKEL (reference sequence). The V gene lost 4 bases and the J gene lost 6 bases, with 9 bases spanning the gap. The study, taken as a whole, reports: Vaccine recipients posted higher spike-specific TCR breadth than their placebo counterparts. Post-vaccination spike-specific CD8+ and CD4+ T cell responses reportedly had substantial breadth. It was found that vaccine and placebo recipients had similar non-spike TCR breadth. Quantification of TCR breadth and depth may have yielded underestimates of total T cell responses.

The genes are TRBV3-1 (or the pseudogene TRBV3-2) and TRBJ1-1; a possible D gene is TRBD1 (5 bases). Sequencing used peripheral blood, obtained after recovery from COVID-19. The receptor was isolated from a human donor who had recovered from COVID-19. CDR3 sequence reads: CASSLGLSEAFF. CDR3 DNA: TGTGCCAGCAGCCTGGGACTATCTGAAGCTTTCTTT.